This T cell receptor (beta chain) came from a study of T-cell memory formation after mild COVID-19. TCRdb recomputed calls from the 5' RACE reads with MiXCR, one row per CDR3 protein. The sample carries 340,000 or so distinct CDR3 sequences, under 15% recorded once. In this sample, this clonotype turned up a few times. Germline CDR1 is SGHRS and CDR2 is YFSETQ. CDR3 length: 15 amino acids. V dropped 4 bases and J dropped 2 bases, with 15 bases sitting between them. The gene calls are TRBV5-1 and TRBJ1-1; D is possibly TRBD1 (6 bases). Sequencing was done on a sample of PBMCs or a T cell subset sorted from them (not recorded which). The receptor was isolated from a man younger than 35 who had mild COVID-19 (a few samples of this study predate the infection). Cell type and time point are not known. The CDR3 sequence: CASSPYRVGNTEAFF. In DNA, the CDR3 is TGCGCCAGCAGCCCATACAGGGTAGGAAACACTGAAGCTTTCTTT.